The 28 T cell receptor beta chains given below trace back to one sample, sequenced in a study of T cells in Graves' hyperthyroidism and ophthalmopathy. RNA transcripts served as the template for amplifying TCR beta CDR3 regions. The primer set for the first-round RT-PCR of the TCR CDR3 was HTBI. MiXCR was run by TCRdb on the multiplex PCR reads, yielding one entry per CDR3 protein. This table has about 610,000 distinct CDR3 sequences, about half appearing once. The material sequenced was peripheral blood or thyroid tissue (not recorded which). The origin of the receptors is a woman in her late teens or twenties with Graves' hyperthyroidism.

This sequence joins TRBV29-1 and TRBJ2-7, with TRBD2 matching 10 bases. Matching the DNA end better, TRBJ2-1 makes the J call doubtful. Germline V gene lookup returns CDR1 SQVTM and CDR2 ANQGSEA. This CDR3 region has 14 residues. The CDR3 DNA follows: TGCAGCGTAACCGGACTAGCGGTGGGTCGTGAGCAGTTCTTC. It specifies CSVTGLAVGREQFF.

This chain links TRBV24-1 with TRBJ2-3, with D possibly being TRBD2 (6 bases). From germline, CDR1 is KGHDR and CDR2 SFDVKD. The CDR3 runs to 14 residues. V gave up 2 bases and J gave up 3 bases, with 8 bases separating them. The CDR3 is CATSDWTTTDTQYF. The CDR3 DNA reads as TGTGCCACCAGTGATTGGACTACGACAGATACGCAGTATTTT.

The chain employs TRBV10-3 and TRBJ1-4; TRBD1 aligns across 7 bases. V lost 4 bases, J lost 14 bases, and 10 bases stayed unmatched. This CDR3 contains 13 residues. Germline V gives CDR1 ENHRY, CDR2 SYGVKD. CDR3 DNA sequence: TGTGCCATCAGTGGTCCGACAGGGTTAAGTCTGTTTTTT. Translating it yields CAISGPTGLSLFF.

In its sample, this clonotype was seen many times. The chain recombines TRBV11-2 with TRBJ1-2; 8 nucleotides match TRBD1. Germline CDR1 and CDR2: SGHAT and FQNNGV. The CDR3 has 16 amino acids. V was pared by 3 bases and J by 1 base, with 7 bases of the junction left unmatched. CDR3: CASSFGQGVDNYGYTF. DNA for the CDR3: TGTGCCAGCAGCTTCGGACAGGGTGTAGATAACTATGGCTACACCTTC.

The sample holds a few counts of this clonotype. The CDR3 sequence: CASSPPVGRTGRVFF. The CDR3 DNA is TGTGCCAGCTCACCACCGGTTGGAAGGACAGGGAGAGTTTTCTTT. This chain connects TRBV18 to TRBJ1-1; TRBD1 agrees at 8 bases. V dropped 0 bases and J dropped 13; count of bases not matched to a gene: 13. There are 15 residues in the CDR3. CDR1 and CDR2 from the germline V gene are KGHSH and LQKENI. Using reference TRBV18 and TRBJ1-1 for the parts outside the CDR3, the full variable domain is NAGVMQNPRHLVRRRGQEARLRCSPMKGHSHVYWYRQLPEEGLKFMVYLQKENIIDESGMPKERFSAEFPKEGPSILRIQQVVRGDSAAYFCASSPPVGRTGRVFFGQGTRLTVV.

The chain uses TRBV24-1 and TRBJ1-5; the match to TRBD1 covers 8 bases. Germline loops: CDR1 KGHDR, CDR2 SFDVKD. Trimming cost V 3 bases and J 11 bases; bases outside gene matches: 11. This CDR3 is built from 15 residues. The CDR3 loop reads CATSDADREQETQHF. Written as DNA, the CDR3 is TGTGCCACCAGTGATGCGGACAGGGAGCAAGAGACCCAGCATTTT.

Many counts were recorded for this clonotype. The chain carries TRBV12-3 or TRBV12-4 and TRBJ1-1, with D unclear. V was clipped by 6 bases and J by 11 bases, with 13 bases between them. The CDR3 sequence is 11 residues long. Written as DNA, the CDR3 is TGTGCCAGCAGGCGCTTTTATGAGGCTTTCTTT. This sequence encodes CASRRFYEAFF.

V and J are TRBV29-1 and TRBJ1-5; 7 bases are shared with TRBD1. Trimming at V came to 8 bases and at J to 5 bases, leaving 6 bases not matched to a gene. There are 12 residues in the CDR3. Germline V gene sequence: CDR1 SQVTM, CDR2 ANQGSEA. Written as DNA, the CDR3 is TGCAGCCCGGACAGGTCGGATCAGCCCCAGCATTTT. Its translation: CSPDRSDQPQHF. Full variable domain (missing parts from reference TRBV29-1 and TRBJ1-5): SAVISQKPSRDICQRGTSLTIQCQVDSQVTMMFWYRQQPGQSLTLIATANQGSEATYESGFVIDKFPISRPNLTFSTLTVSNMSPEDSSIYLCSPDRSDQPQHFGDGTRLSIL.

The table lists this clonotype with many counts. The rearrangement joins TRBV5-1 to TRBJ2-7, with D tentatively TRBD2 (6 bases). V was clipped by 0 bases and J by 4 bases, with 11 bases between them. This CDR3 has 14 amino acids. Germline assignment: CDR1 SGHRS and CDR2 YFSETQ. The CDR3 DNA is TGCGCCAGCAGCTTGGTTGCGGGAAAATACGAGCAGTACTTC. Its translation is CASSLVAGKYEQYF.

This clonotype was picked up one time. The rearrangement links TRBV20-1 to TRBJ2-1, with D possibly being TRBD2 (5 bases). With 5 bases removed from V and 13 bases from J, the gap between germline ends came to 21 bases. The CDR3 loop spans 13 amino acids. CDR1 and CDR2 (germline): DFQATT, SNEGSKA (reference sequence). The CDR3 coding sequence is TGCAGTGCTCGAGCCCTCCCGAGTGGGAGACAGTTCTTC. Amino acids: CSARALPSGRQFF.

V and J are TRBV20-1 and TRBJ1-5; D unclear. The ends were cut back, 1 base at V and 2 bases at J, with 21 bases in the middle. CDR3 size: 18 residues. The germline CDR1 and CDR2 sequences are DFQATT and SNEGSKA (reference sequence). CDR3 loop: CSARGRGDRESGNQPQHF. The CDR3 nucleotides are TGCAGTGCTAGAGGTCGTGGGGATAGGGAGTCAGGCAATCAGCCCCAGCATTTT.

As to this clonotype: Because it lacks the conserved phenylalanine or tryptophan at the end, this CDR3 is likely a read error. The DNA is left out, because the CDR3 cannot be placed on it with certainty; the CDR3 is given as TCRdb lists it. The chain recombines TRBV20-1 with TRBJ2-5. Looked up from germline, CDR1 is DFQATT and CDR2 is SNEGSKA (reference sequence). With termini counted, the CDR3 has 8 amino acids. CDR3 protein: CSAVRQQY.

The CDR3 protein is CSQATGTTYGYTF. The CDR3 DNA sequence: TGCAGCCAAGCGACAGGGACAACCTATGGCTACACCTTC. This sequence joins TRBV29-1 and TRBJ1-2, with 7 bases lining up with TRBD1. This CDR3 is built from 13 residues. Germline V gene data show CDR1 as SQVTM and CDR2 as ANQGSEA. The V and J ends lost 8 bases and 4 bases, in that order; junction bases with no gene match: 10. Combining the CDR3 with reference TRBV29-1 and TRBJ1-2 gives the whole variable domain SAVISQKPSRDICQRGTSLTIQCQVDSQVTMMFWYRQQPGQSLTLIATANQGSEATYESGFVIDKFPISRPNLTFSTLTVSNMSPEDSSIYLCSQATGTTYGYTFGSGTRLTVV.

The chain links TRBV2 to TRBJ1-2; 10 bases align to TRBD1. CDR1 and CDR2 (germline): SNHLY, FYNNEI. The length of the CDR3 is 15 residues. After removal of 6 bases from V and 3 bases from J, the junction contained 7 bases not matched to a gene. CDR3 DNA: TGTGCCAGCAGGACAGGGGGCGCCGCGGACTATGGCTACACCTTC. Protein product: CASRTGGAADYGYTF.

DNA of the CDR3: TGTGCCAGCAGTTACTCCCCGTGGACTGAAAAACTGTTTTTT. Translation: CASSYSPWTEKLFF. The chain is built from TRBV2 and TRBJ1-4; D is uncertain. Germline V CDR1 and CDR2: SNHLY, FYNNEI. The CDR3 has 14 amino acids. V gave up 5 bases and J gave up 7 bases, with 14 bases separating them.

This chain uses TRBV7-3 with TRBJ2-7, with 7 bases aligning to TRBD1. Trimming removed 3 bases from V and 7 bases from J; junction bases left unmatched: 9. CDR1 and CDR2 from the germline V gene are SGHTA and FQGTGA. The CDR3 length is 14 residues. The CDR3 here is CASSLSPGDREQYF. In DNA, the CDR3 is TGTGCCAGCAGCTTGTCCCCCGGGGACAGAGAGCAGTACTTC.

This clonotype appeared once. The chain employs TRBV24-1 and TRBJ1-2; TRBD1 matches at 10 bases. Germline lookup yields CDR1 KGHDR and CDR2 SFDVKD. CDR3 size: 17 residues. J was trimmed by 2 bases and V by 2 bases; bases with no gene match: 7. CDR3 coding DNA: TGTGCCACCAGTGATTCCCGGACAGGGGGATCGAACTATGGCTACACCTTC. Protein: CATSDSRTGGSNYGYTF.

Ten or more counts support this clonotype. J is TRBJ2-2 and V is TRBV11-3; TRBD1 matches at 7 bases. V dropped 5 bases and J dropped 6; count of bases not matched to a gene: 9. This CDR3 comprises 15 residues. In germline, CDR1 is SGHNT, CDR2 YENEEA. The CDR3 region is CASSLERGRPGELFF. CDR3 sequence (DNA): TGTGCCAGCAGCCTCGAGAGGGGGCGCCCCGGGGAGCTGTTTTTT.

The J gene is TRBJ1-2, the V gene TRBV13; tentatively, D is TRBD1 (6 bases). The CDR3 has 14 amino acids. Between the trimmed V and J ends, which lost 0 bases and 6 bases, there was a span of 11 bases. CDR1 and CDR2 from the germline V gene are PRHDT and FYEKMQ (reference sequence). The chain's CDR3 is CASSLGAGVDGYTF. The CDR3 coding sequence is TGTGCCAGCAGCTTAGGGGCAGGGGTGGATGGCTACACCTTC.

This clonotype was seen ten or more times. V is TRBV5-1 and J is TRBJ1-2, with 10 nucleotides matching TRBD1. This CDR3 has 17 residues. V gave up 0 bases and J gave up 2 bases; unmatched junction bases: 7. Germline V lookup: CDR1 SGHRS, CDR2 YFSETQ. The CDR3 spells CASSLGQGAISNYGYTF. In DNA, the CDR3 is TGCGCCAGCAGCTTGGGACAGGGGGCGATTTCAAACTATGGCTACACCTTC.

The DNA of the CDR3 is TGCAGTGCTAAACAGGGACTATCCTCCTACAATGAGCAGTTCTTC. Translation gives CSAKQGLSSYNEQFF. J is TRBJ2-7 and V is TRBV20-1; D may be TRBD2 (7 bases). The tail of the sequence fits TRBJ2-1 better, so the J call may be wrong. This CDR3 has 15 residues. In germline, CDR1 is DFQATT, CDR2 SNEGSKA (reference sequence).

The table lists this clonotype with many counts. V usage is TRBV11-2 and J usage is TRBJ2-5; D remains ambiguous. This CDR3 is 15 amino acids long. The V end lost 2 bases, the J end lost 5 bases, and 15 bases lay between the germline ends. The germline V gene has CDR1 SGHAT and CDR2 FQNNGV. The CDR3 region is CASSLSRRRWETQYF. CDR3 bases: TGTGCCAGCAGCTTATCTCGCCGAAGATGGGAGACCCAGTACTTC.

This clonotype was detected ten times or more. This sequence joins TRBV29-1 and TRBJ2-7, with 7 bases identical to TRBD2. Trimming took 4 bases from V and 4 from J; bases not matched to a gene: 19. Per germline, CDR1 SQVTM and CDR2 ANQGSEA. The CDR3 runs to 17 residues. The CDR3 sequence is CSVAKRAGLPGVYEQYF. The DNA of the CDR3 is TGCAGCGTTGCTAAAAGAGCGGGGCTCCCTGGAGTTTACGAGCAGTACTTC.

The chain links TRBV6-6 to TRBJ2-7, with 11 bases fitting TRBD2. This CDR3 is 17 amino acids long. Germline CDR1 and CDR2: MNHNY and SVGAGI (reference sequence). J lost 4 bases, V lost 2 bases, and 10 bases had no gene match. The CDR3 coding sequence is TGTGCCAGCAGTTACGGACTAGCGGGTACGTTCGGGTACGAGCAGTACTTC. Translation: CASSYGLAGTFGYEQYF.

This chain joins TRBV5-8 and TRBJ1-1; the D gene is possibly TRBD1 (5 bases). Germline V CDR1 and CDR2: SGHTS, YDEGEE. There are 15 residues in the CDR3. The V and J ends lost 3 bases and 4 bases respectively, with 16 bases between them. Written as DNA, the CDR3 is TGTGCCAGCAGCTGGGACCTAGGGAGGGGCACTGAAGCTTTCTTT. Protein product: CASSWDLGRGTEAFF.

A word on this clonotype: A much larger clone lies a single base off, so this may be a read error. V usage is TRBV7-9 and J usage is TRBJ2-7; D perhaps matches TRBD1 (6 bases). The length of the CDR3 is 12 residues. From germline, CDR1 is SEHNR and CDR2 FQNEAQ (reference sequence). Between the trimmed V and J ends, which lost 5 bases and 5 bases, there was a span of 10 bases. The CDR3 DNA reads TGTGCCAGCAGCCAACCAGGGGACGAGCAGTACTTC. Protein: CASSQPGDEQYF.

The chain joins TRBV20-1 to TRBJ2-2, with D maybe TRBD2 (6 bases). Germline CDR1 and CDR2: DFQATT and SNEGSKA (reference sequence). The germline V and J ends were trimmed by 3 bases and 4 bases, with 9 bases remaining between them. The CDR3 sequence is 13 residues long. The CDR3 DNA is TGCAGTGCTAGGGGGAGGACCACCGGGGAGCTGTTTTTT. Translated, it gives CSARGRTTGELFF.

J is TRBJ2-7 and V is TRBV29-1; 9 bases agree with TRBD1. This CDR3 is built from 12 residues. Germline CDR1 reads SQVTM; CDR2 reads ANQGSEA. CDR3 sequence: CSSTGGSYEQYF. The CDR3 nucleotides are TGCAGTTCGACAGGGGGATCCTACGAGCAGTACTTC.